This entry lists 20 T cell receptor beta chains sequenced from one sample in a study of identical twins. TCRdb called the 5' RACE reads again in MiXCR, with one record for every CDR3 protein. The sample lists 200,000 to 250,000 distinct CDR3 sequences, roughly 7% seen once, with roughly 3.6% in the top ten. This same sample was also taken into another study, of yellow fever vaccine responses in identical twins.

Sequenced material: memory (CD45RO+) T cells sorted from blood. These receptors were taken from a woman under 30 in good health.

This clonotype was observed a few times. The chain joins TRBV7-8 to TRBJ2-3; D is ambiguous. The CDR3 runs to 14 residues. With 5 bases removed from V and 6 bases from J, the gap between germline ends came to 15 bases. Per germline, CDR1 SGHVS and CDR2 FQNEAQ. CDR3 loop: CASSHSRIGDTQYF. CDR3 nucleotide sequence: TGTGCCAGCAGCCATTCTCGCATAGGGGATACGCAGTATTTT.

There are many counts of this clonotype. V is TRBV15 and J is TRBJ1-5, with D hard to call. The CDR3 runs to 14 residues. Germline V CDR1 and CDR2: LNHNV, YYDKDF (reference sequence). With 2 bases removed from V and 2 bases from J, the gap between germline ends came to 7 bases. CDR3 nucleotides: TGTGCCACCAGCAGAACCCCGGGCAATCAGCCCCAGCATTTT. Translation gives CATSRTPGNQPQHF.

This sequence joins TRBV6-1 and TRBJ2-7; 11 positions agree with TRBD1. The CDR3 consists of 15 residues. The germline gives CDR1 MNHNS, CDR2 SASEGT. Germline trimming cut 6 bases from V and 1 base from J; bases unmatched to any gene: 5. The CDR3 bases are TGTGCCAGCAGCCCGGGACAGGGGGAGTCCTACGAGCAGTACGTC. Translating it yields CASSPGQGESYEQYV.

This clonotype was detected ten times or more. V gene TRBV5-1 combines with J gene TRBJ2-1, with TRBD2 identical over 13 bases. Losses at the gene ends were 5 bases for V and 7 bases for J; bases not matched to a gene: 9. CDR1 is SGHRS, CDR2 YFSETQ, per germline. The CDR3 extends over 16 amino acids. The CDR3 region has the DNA TGCGCCAGCAGGCACGAGGGGACTAGCGGGATGAATGAGCAGTTCTTC. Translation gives CASRHEGTSGMNEQFF.

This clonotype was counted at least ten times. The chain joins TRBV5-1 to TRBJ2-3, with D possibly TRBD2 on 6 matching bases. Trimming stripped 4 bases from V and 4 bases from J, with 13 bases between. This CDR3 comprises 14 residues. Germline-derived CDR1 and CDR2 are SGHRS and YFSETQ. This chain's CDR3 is CASSRQSGADTQYF. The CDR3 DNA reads TGCGCCAGCAGCAGGCAATCGGGGGCAGATACGCAGTATTTT.

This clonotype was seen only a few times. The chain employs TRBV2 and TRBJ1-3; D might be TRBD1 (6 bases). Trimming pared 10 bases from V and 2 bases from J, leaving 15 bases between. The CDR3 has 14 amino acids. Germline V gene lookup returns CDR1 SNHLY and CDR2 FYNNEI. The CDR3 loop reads CAKGTPTTGNTIYF. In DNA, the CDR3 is TGTGCCAAAGGGACACCCACCACTGGAAACACCATATATTTT.

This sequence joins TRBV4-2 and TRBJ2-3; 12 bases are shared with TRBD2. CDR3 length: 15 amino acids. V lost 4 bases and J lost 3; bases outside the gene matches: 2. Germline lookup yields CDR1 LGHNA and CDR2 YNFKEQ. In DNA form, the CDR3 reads TGTGCCAGCAGCCGGACTAGCGGGGAAACAGATACGCAGTATTTT. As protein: CASSRTSGETDTQYF.

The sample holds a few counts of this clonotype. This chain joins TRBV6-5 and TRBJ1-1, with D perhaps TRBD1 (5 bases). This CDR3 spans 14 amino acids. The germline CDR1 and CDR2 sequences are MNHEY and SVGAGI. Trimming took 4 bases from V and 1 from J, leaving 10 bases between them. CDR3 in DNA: TGTGCCAGCAGTTCAGGGTCGAGGAACACTGAAGCTTTCTTT. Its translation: CASSSGSRNTEAFF.

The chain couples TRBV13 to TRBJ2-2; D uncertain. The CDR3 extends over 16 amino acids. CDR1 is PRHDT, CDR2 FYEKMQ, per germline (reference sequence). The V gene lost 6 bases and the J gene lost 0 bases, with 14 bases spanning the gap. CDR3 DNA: TGTGCCAGCAGTTCCCAGCGATTGTCGAACACCGGGGAGCTGTTTTTT. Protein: CASSSQRLSNTGELFF.

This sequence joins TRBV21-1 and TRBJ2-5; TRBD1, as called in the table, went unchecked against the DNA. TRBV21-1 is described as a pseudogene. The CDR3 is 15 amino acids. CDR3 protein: CASSLRTGPQETQYF. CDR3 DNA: TGTGCCAGCAGCTTACGGACAGGGCCCCAAGAGACCCAGTACTTC.

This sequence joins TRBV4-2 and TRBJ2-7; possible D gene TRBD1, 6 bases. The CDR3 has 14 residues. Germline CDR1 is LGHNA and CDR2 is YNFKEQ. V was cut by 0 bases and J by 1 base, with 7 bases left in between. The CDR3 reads CASSQEQGSYEQYF. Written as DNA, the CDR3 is TGTGCCAGCAGCCAAGAACAGGGTTCCTACGAGCAGTACTTC.

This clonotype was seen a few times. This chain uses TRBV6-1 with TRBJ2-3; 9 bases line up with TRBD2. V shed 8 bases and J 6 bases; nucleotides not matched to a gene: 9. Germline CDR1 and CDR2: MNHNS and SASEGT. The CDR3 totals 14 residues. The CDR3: CASGSGSGLDTQYF. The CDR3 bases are TGTGCCAGCGGTAGCGGGAGCGGCTTGGATACGCAGTATTTT.

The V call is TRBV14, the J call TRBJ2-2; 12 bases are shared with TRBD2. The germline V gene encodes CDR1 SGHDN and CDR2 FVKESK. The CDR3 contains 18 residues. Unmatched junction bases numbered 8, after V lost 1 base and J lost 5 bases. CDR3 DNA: TGTGCCAGCAGCCAAGGTGCTAGCGGGAGGGATCATACCGGGGAGCTGTTTTTT. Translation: CASSQGASGRDHTGELFF.

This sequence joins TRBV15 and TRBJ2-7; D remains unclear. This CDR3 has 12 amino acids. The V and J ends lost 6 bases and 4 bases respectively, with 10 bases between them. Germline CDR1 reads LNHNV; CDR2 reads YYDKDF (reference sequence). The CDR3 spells CATRNSTYEQYF. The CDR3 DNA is TGTGCCACCAGGAACTCCACTTACGAGCAGTACTTC.

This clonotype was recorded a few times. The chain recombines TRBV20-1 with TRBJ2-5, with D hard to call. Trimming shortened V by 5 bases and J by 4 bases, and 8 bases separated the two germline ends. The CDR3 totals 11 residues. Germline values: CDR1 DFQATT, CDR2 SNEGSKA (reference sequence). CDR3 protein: CSAEDGETQYF. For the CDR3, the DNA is TGCAGTGCTGAGGATGGAGAGACCCAGTACTTC.

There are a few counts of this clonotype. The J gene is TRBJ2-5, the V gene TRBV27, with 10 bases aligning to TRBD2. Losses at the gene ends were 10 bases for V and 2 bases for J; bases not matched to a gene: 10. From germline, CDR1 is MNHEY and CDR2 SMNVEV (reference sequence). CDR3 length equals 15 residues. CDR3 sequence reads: CATKFLAGVQETQYF. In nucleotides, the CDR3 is TGTGCCACCAAATTCCTAGCGGGAGTTCAAGAGACCCAGTACTTC.

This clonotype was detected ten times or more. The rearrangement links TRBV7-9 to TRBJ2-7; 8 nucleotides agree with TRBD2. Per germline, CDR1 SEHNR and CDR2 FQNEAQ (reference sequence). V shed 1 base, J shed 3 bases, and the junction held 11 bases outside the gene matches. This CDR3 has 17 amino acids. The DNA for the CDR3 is TGTGCCAGCAGCTTAGTTTTTGGGACTAGTACTTTCTACGAGCAGTACTTC. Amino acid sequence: CASSLVFGTSTFYEQYF.

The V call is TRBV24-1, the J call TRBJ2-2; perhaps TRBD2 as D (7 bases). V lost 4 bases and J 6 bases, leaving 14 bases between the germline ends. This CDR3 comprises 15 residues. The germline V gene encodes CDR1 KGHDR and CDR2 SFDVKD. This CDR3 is CATSDPRGAAGELFF. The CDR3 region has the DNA TGTGCCACCAGTGACCCCCGGGGGGCTGCCGGGGAGCTGTTTTTT.

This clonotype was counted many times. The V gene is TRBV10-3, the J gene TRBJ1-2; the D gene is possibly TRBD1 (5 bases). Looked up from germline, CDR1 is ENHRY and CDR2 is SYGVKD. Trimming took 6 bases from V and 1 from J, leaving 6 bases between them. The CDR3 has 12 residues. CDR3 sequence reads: CAIRTVNYGYTF. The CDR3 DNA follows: TGTGCCATCAGGACAGTTAACTATGGCTACACCTTC.

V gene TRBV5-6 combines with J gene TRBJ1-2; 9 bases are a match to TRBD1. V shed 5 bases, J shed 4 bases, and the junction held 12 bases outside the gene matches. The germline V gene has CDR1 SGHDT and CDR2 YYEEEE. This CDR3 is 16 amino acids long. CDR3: CASRTDRGPVGYGYTF. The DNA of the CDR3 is TGTGCCAGCAGGACGGACAGGGGACCGGTCGGCTATGGCTACACCTTC.